This is a list of T cell receptor beta chains from one sample in a study of shared clonotypes between healthy human individuals. The table came from immunoSEQ multiplex PCR; TCRdb's copy has only in-frame clones and leaves some out. The sample contains about 1.1 million clones, 70% to 85% of which appear only once. The sample was memory CD4+ T cells from PBMCs. All receptors come from a man younger than 35 in good health. Some clones in this sample may be carry-over from other donors' samples. The CDR3 runs from the conserved cysteine through the conserved F or W. Fields, in order: D gene, clone size, V gene, J gene, CDR3 protein, CDR3 DNA. The D gene is left open where the match is weak. Where a row states a size, it is once, few, many or the class of an expanded clone; other rows omit it.

d_call: NA; clone_size: NA; v_call: TRBV30; j_call: TRBJ2-3; cdr3_aa: CAWMRTGTADTQYF; cdr3_nt: TGTGCCTGGATGAGAACAGGGACGGCAGATACGCAGTATTTT
d_call: NA; clone_size: NA; v_call: TRBV30; j_call: TRBJ1-2; cdr3_aa: CAWSGHRAGRQQHGYTF; cdr3_nt: TGTGCCTGGAGTGGCCATCGGGCAGGGAGGCAGCAACATGGCTACACCTTC
d_call: NA; clone_size: few; v_call: TRBV5-1; j_call: TRBJ2-5; cdr3_aa: CASSPSGQGRETQYF; cdr3_nt: TGCGCCAGCAGCCCCTCCGGGCAGGGGAGGGAGACCCAGTACTTC
d_call: TRBD2; clone_size: once; v_call: TRBV11-1; j_call: TRBJ2-5; cdr3_aa: CASSWTSGSETQYF; cdr3_nt: TGTGCCAGCAGCTGGACTAGCGGGAGTGAGACCCAGTACTTC
d_call: NA; clone_size: NA; v_call: TRBV4-3; j_call: TRBJ1-5; cdr3_aa: CASSQDRQHQPQHF; cdr3_nt: TGCGCCAGCAGCCAAGATCGGCAGCATCAGCCCCAGCATTTT
d_call: NA; clone_size: once; v_call: TRBV2; j_call: TRBJ1-2; cdr3_aa: CASSERSRPGGGYTF; cdr3_nt: TGTGCCAGCAGTGAACGCTCCAGGCCGGGGGGTGGCTACACCTTC
d_call: TRBD2; clone_size: NA; v_call: TRBV7-2; j_call: TRBJ2-1; cdr3_aa: CASSSSRLAGPNEQFF; cdr3_nt: TGTGCCAGCAGCTCAAGCCGACTAGCGGGACCCAATGAGCAGTTCTTC
d_call: NA; clone_size: NA; v_call: TRBV4-2; j_call: TRBJ2-3; cdr3_aa: CASSPGGGTDTQYF; cdr3_nt: TGTGCCAGCAGCCCAGGGGGGGGCACAGATACGCAGTATTTT
d_call: TRBD2; clone_size: NA; v_call: TRBV5-8; j_call: TRBJ2-3; cdr3_aa: CASSSGLAGLDTQYF; cdr3_nt: TGTGCCAGCAGCTCGGGACTAGCGGGGCTAGATACGCAGTATTTT
d_call: NA; clone_size: NA; v_call: TRBV7-7; j_call: TRBJ2-7; cdr3_aa: CASSLVSGVAYEQYF; cdr3_nt: TGTGCCAGCAGCTTAGTGTCTGGGGTGGCCTACGAGCAGTACTTC
d_call: NA; clone_size: NA; v_call: TRBV6-4; j_call: TRBJ1-2; cdr3_aa: CASRSDINYGYTF; cdr3_nt: TGTGCCAGCAGATCGGACATAAACTATGGCTACACCTTC
d_call: TRBD1; clone_size: once; v_call: TRBV28; j_call: TRBJ2-7; cdr3_aa: CASRLQGAYSNEQYF; cdr3_nt: TGTGCCAGCAGACTACAGGGGGCGTATTCCAACGAGCAGTACTTC
d_call: NA; clone_size: NA; v_call: TRBV7-2; j_call: TRBJ1-4; cdr3_aa: CASSMVATNEKLFF; cdr3_nt: TGTGCCAGCAGCATGGTTGCAACTAATGAAAAACTGTTTTTT
d_call: NA; clone_size: NA; v_call: TRBV9; j_call: TRBJ1-1; cdr3_aa: CASSKSGGDTEAFF; cdr3_nt: TGTGCCAGCAGCAAATCCGGGGGGGACACTGAAGCTTTCTTT
d_call: NA; clone_size: NA; v_call: TRBV25-1; j_call: TRBJ1-1; cdr3_aa: CASTRVGWNTEAFF; cdr3_nt: TGTGCCAGCACTCGAGTAGGTTGGAACACTGAAGCTTTCTTT
d_call: TRBD2; clone_size: once; v_call: TRBV7-8; j_call: TRBJ2-1; cdr3_aa: CASSLTSGYYNEQFF; cdr3_nt: TGTGCCAGCAGCTTAACTAGCGGATACTACAATGAGCAGTTCTTC
d_call: NA; clone_size: NA; v_call: TRBV6-6; j_call: TRBJ1-2; cdr3_aa: CASSLEWGAWGYTF; cdr3_nt: TGTGCCAGCAGCCTAGAGTGGGGGGCTTGGGGCTACACCTTC
d_call: NA; clone_size: NA; v_call: TRBV5-1; j_call: TRBJ2-1; cdr3_aa: CASAETSRGGEQFF; cdr3_nt: TGCGCCAGCGCGGAGACTTCCCGGGGCGGTGAGCAGTTCTTC
d_call: NA; clone_size: NA; v_call: TRBV19; j_call: TRBJ1-5; cdr3_aa: CASSIGAANQPQHF; cdr3_nt: TGTGCCAGTAGTATAGGGGCAGCTAATCAGCCCCAGCATTTT
d_call: TRBD1; clone_size: NA; v_call: TRBV6-5; j_call: TRBJ1-2; cdr3_aa: CASSPDRGNYGYTF; cdr3_nt: TGTGCCAGCAGCCCGGACAGGGGGAACTATGGCTACACCTTC
d_call: NA; clone_size: few; v_call: TRBV18; j_call: TRBJ2-5; cdr3_aa: CASSGGQETQYF; cdr3_nt: TGTGCCAGCTCAGGGGGGCAAGAGACCCAGTACTTC
d_call: NA; clone_size: NA; v_call: TRBV18; j_call: TRBJ1-4; cdr3_aa: CASSRGGELFF; cdr3_nt: TGTGCCAGCAGCCGAGGAGGGGAACTGTTTTTT
d_call: NA; clone_size: NA; v_call: TRBV7-3; j_call: TRBJ2-1; cdr3_aa: CASSSTRTSYNEQFF; cdr3_nt: TGTGCCAGCAGCTCGACCCGGACTTCCTACAATGAGCAGTTCTTC
d_call: TRBD1; clone_size: NA; v_call: TRBV5-1; j_call: TRBJ2-2; cdr3_aa: CASNRGQSTGELFF; cdr3_nt: TGCGCCAGTAACAGGGGGCAAAGCACCGGGGAGCTGTTTTTT
d_call: TRBD2; clone_size: NA; v_call: TRBV7-9; j_call: TRBJ2-4; cdr3_aa: CASSSRDYGIQYF; cdr3_nt: TGTGCCAGCAGCTCCCGGGACTATGGCATTCAGTACTTC
d_call: TRBD2; clone_size: NA; v_call: TRBV10-3; j_call: TRBJ2-1; cdr3_aa: CATSPSGGRNYNEQFF; cdr3_nt: TGTGCCACCTCACCTAGCGGGGGTCGCAACTACAATGAGCAGTTCTTC
d_call: TRBD1; clone_size: NA; v_call: TRBV4-2; j_call: TRBJ2-7; cdr3_aa: CASSLTGTGPYEQYF; cdr3_nt: TGTGCCAGCAGCCTCACCGGGACAGGACCTTACGAGCAGTACTTC
d_call: NA; clone_size: NA; v_call: TRBV2; j_call: TRBJ2-7; cdr3_aa: CASSVRSFGFPLHYEQYF; cdr3_nt: TGTGCCAGCAGTGTTCGGTCGTTCGGGTTCCCCCTCCACTACGAGCAGTACTTC
d_call: NA; clone_size: NA; v_call: TRBV7-2; j_call: TRBJ2-7; cdr3_aa: CASSLIAVYEQYF; cdr3_nt: TGTGCCAGCAGTCTCATAGCGGTCTACGAGCAGTACTTC
d_call: NA; clone_size: NA; v_call: TRBV6-6; j_call: TRBJ1-5; cdr3_aa: CASSYQANQPQHF; cdr3_nt: TGTGCCAGCAGTTACCAGGCCAATCAGCCCCAGCATTTT
d_call: TRBD1; clone_size: many; v_call: TRBV11-1; j_call: TRBJ2-5; cdr3_aa: CASSNRGEETQYF; cdr3_nt: TGTGCCAGCAGCAACAGGGGAGAAGAGACCCAGTACTTC
d_call: NA; clone_size: few; v_call: TRBV25-1; j_call: TRBJ1-2; cdr3_aa: CASKENYGYTF; cdr3_nt: TGTGCCAGCAAAGAGAACTATGGCTACACCTTC
d_call: NA; clone_size: NA; v_call: TRBV5-6; j_call: TRBJ1-5; cdr3_aa: CASSAADRDSNQPQHF; cdr3_nt: TGTGCCAGCAGCGCTGCCGACAGAGATAGCAATCAGCCCCAGCATTTT
d_call: NA; clone_size: NA; v_call: TRBV14; j_call: TRBJ2-1; cdr3_aa: CASSPGTDVSYNEQFF; cdr3_nt: TGTGCCAGCAGCCCGGGGACTGACGTCTCCTACAATGAGCAGTTCTTC
d_call: NA; clone_size: NA; v_call: TRBV11-3; j_call: TRBJ2-1; cdr3_aa: CASSPSGTVHNEQFF; cdr3_nt: TGTGCCAGCAGCCCTTCCGGGACTGTCCACAATGAGCAGTTCTTC
d_call: NA; clone_size: NA; v_call: TRBV7-9; j_call: TRBJ2-5; cdr3_aa: CASSFLGETQYF; cdr3_nt: TGTGCCAGCAGCTTTTTAGGGGAGACCCAGTACTTC
d_call: NA; clone_size: many; v_call: TRBV28; j_call: TRBJ2-3; cdr3_aa: CASSPLPGRRSTDTQYF; cdr3_nt: TGTGCCAGCAGCCCTTTACCGGGACGCAGAAGTACAGATACGCAGTATTTT
d_call: NA; clone_size: NA; v_call: TRBV28; j_call: TRBJ2-3; cdr3_aa: CASSFVGGARPSTDTQYF; cdr3_nt: TGTGCCAGCAGTTTTGTGGGCGGGGCAAGGCCTAGCACAGATACGCAGTATTTT
d_call: NA; clone_size: once; v_call: TRBV11-2; j_call: TRBJ2-5; cdr3_aa: CASSLDVNSAAQYF; cdr3_nt: TGTGCCAGCAGCTTAGATGTGAACTCTGCGGCCCAGTACTTC
d_call: TRBD2; clone_size: NA; v_call: TRBV9; j_call: TRBJ2-5; cdr3_aa: CASSVDSGSSGIETQYF; cdr3_nt: TGTGCCAGCAGCGTAGATAGTGGGTCTAGCGGGATCGAGACCCAGTACTTC
d_call: TRBD2; clone_size: NA; v_call: TRBV5-1; j_call: TRBJ2-7; cdr3_aa: CASSPDRSLAGAGYEQYF; cdr3_nt: TGCGCCAGCAGCCCGGATAGGTCGTTAGCGGGAGCAGGCTACGAGCAGTACTTC
d_call: TRBD2; clone_size: few; v_call: TRBV7-3; j_call: TRBJ2-1; cdr3_aa: CASSNPGLGRNEQFF; cdr3_nt: TGTGCCAGCAGCAATCCGGGACTAGGGAGGAATGAGCAGTTCTTC
d_call: NA; clone_size: NA; v_call: TRBV30; j_call: TRBJ1-1; cdr3_aa: CAWSDTNTEAFF; cdr3_nt: TGTGCCTGGAGTGATACGAACACTGAAGCTTTCTTT
d_call: NA; clone_size: NA; v_call: TRBV15; j_call: TRBJ2-5; cdr3_aa: CATCRTVQETQYF; cdr3_nt: TGTGCCACCTGCCGGACAGTCCAAGAGACCCAGTACTTC
d_call: TRBD2; clone_size: NA; v_call: TRBV27; j_call: TRBJ2-3; cdr3_aa: CASSGDYYTDTQYF; cdr3_nt: TGTGCCAGCTCCGGGGACTACTACACAGATACGCAGTATTTT